The 11 T cell receptor beta chains below all came from one sample that was sequenced in a study of shared clonotypes between healthy human individuals. The table came from immunoSEQ multiplex PCR; TCRdb's copy has only in-frame clones and leaves some out. The sample records roughly 2,300,000 clones, less than 95% being singletons. The sample taken for sequencing was naive CD4+ T cells from PBMCs. Subset here: CD45RA+ positively selected. These receptors all stem from a man younger than 35 in good health. Some clones in this sample may be carry-over from other donors' samples.

This chain joins TRBV5-1 and TRBJ2-2; maybe TRBD1 (6 bases). The V gene's germline CDR1 is SGHRS and CDR2 YFSETQ. Deletions cut 2 bases from V and 3 bases from J, with 11 bases between. The CDR3 runs 15 residues. As DNA, the CDR3 is TGCGCCAGCAGCTTTCAGGGGCTGTACACCGGGGAGCTGTTTTTT. Encoded protein: CASSFQGLYTGELFF.

The rearrangement joins TRBV27 to TRBJ2-7; either TRBD1 or TRBD2 may supply D (5 bases each). Trimming removed 6 bases from V and 3 bases from J, with 12 bases in between. Germline V CDR1 and CDR2: MNHEY, SMNVEV (reference sequence). This CDR3 contains 13 residues. CDR3 in amino acids: CASSKERGYEQYF. Written as DNA, the CDR3 is TGTGCCAGCAGCAAGGAGAGGGGCTACGAGCAGTACTTC.

J is TRBJ1-2 and V is TRBV15; D may be TRBD1 (5 bases). The germline CDR1 and CDR2 sequences are LNHNV and YYDKDF (reference sequence). V dropped 0 bases and J dropped 14 bases, with 16 bases sitting between them. This CDR3 has 13 residues. CDR3 protein: CATSRDGNQGSTF. The CDR3 bases are TGTGCCACCAGCAGAGATGGTAACCAGGGCTCAACCTTC.

The sample holds one count of this clone. The chain combines TRBV15 with TRBJ2-5; no reliable D call. The CDR3 totals 14 residues. Trimming shortened V by 0 bases and J by 5 bases, and 10 bases separated the two germline ends. Germline CDR1 reads LNHNV; CDR2 reads YYDKDF (reference sequence). CDR3 sequence: CATSRDYSGETQYF. The CDR3 nucleotides read TGTGCCACCAGCAGAGATTATTCCGGGGAGACCCAGTACTTC. Full variable domain (remainder filled in from reference TRBV15 and TRBJ2-5): DAMVIQNPRYQVTQFGKPVTLSCSQTLNHNVMYWYQQKSSQAPKLLFHYYDKDFNNEADTPDNFQSRRPNTSFCFLDIRSPGLGDTAMYLCATSRDYSGETQYFGPGTRLLVL.

The rearrangement links TRBV7-9 to TRBJ2-7; possibly TRBD1 for D (6 bases). Germline V gives CDR1 SEHNR, CDR2 FQNEAQ (reference sequence). V was clipped by 4 bases and J by 7 bases, with 14 bases between them. The CDR3 extends over 13 amino acids. CDR3 DNA sequence: TGTGCCAGCAGCTCCGGACAGACTGGAGAGCAGTACTTC. This gives the protein CASSSGQTGEQYF.

V gene TRBV9 combines with J gene TRBJ2-7; TRBD1 is a possible D gene (6 bases). Trimming cost V 4 bases and J 4 bases, with 15 bases left between them. This CDR3 comprises 14 residues. Germline-derived CDR1 and CDR2 are SGDLS and YYNGEE. CDR3 DNA sequence: TGTGCCAGCAGCATCCAACAGGGTGGGTACGAGCAGTACTTC. It specifies CASSIQQGGYEQYF.

V and J are TRBV11-2 and TRBJ2-7, with D perhaps matching TRBD2 (6 bases). V lost 5 bases and J lost 3, with 8 bases in between. CDR3 size: 12 residues. CDR1 and CDR2 from the germline V gene are SGHAT and FQNNGV. The CDR3 region has the DNA TGTGCCAGCAGCCGGAGGGGCTACGAGCAGTACTTC. This sequence encodes CASSRRGYEQYF.

The chain couples TRBV10-3 to TRBJ2-3, with a tentative D call TRBD1 (5 bases). This CDR3 is 15 amino acids long. The germline V gene encodes CDR1 ENHRY and CDR2 SYGVKD. Trimming left V 2 bases short and J 4 bases short, with 13 bases between. CDR3 protein: CAISERQGIPDTQYF. The CDR3 DNA sequence: TGTGCCATCAGTGAGCGGCAGGGAATCCCAGATACGCAGTATTTT.

The rearrangement uses TRBV29-1 and TRBJ1-1; 8 bases map to TRBD1. J lost 4 bases, V lost 4 bases, and 2 bases had no gene match. This CDR3 region has 12 residues. CDR1 SQVTM and CDR2 ANQGSEA come from the germline V gene. CDR3 protein: CSVGRGPTEAFF. The CDR3 DNA reads TGCAGCGTTGGCAGGGGGCCCACTGAAGCTTTCTTT.

The gene calls are TRBV7-2 and TRBJ2-1; 9 bases fit TRBD2. This CDR3 has 16 residues. The germline V gene encodes CDR1 SGHTA and CDR2 FQGNSA. The V segment lost 7 bases and the J segment 4 bases; nucleotides outside the gene matches: 11. The CDR3 reads CASTLSGSLRYNEQFF. Written as DNA, the CDR3 is TGTGCCAGCACCCTTAGCGGGAGTCTGAGGTACAATGAGCAGTTCTTC. Full variable domain (outside the CDR3, taken from reference TRBV7-2 and TRBJ2-1): GAGVSQSPSNKVTEKGKDVELRCDPISGHTALYWYRQSLGQGLEFLIYFQGNSAPDKSGLPSDRFSAERTGGSVSTLTIQRTQQEDSAVYLCASTLSGSLRYNEQFFGPGTRLTVL.

Turning to this clone: Other nucleotide sequences in the sample specify the same CDR3. The chain uses TRBV5-1 and TRBJ1-2; D gene uncertain. Trimming stripped 0 bases from V and 4 bases from J, with 7 bases between. The CDR3 extends over 13 amino acids. Germline CDR1 SGHRS, CDR2 YFSETQ. CDR3 DNA sequence: TGCGCCAGCAGCTTGGAAGGTCCCTATGGCTACACCTTC. It is translated as CASSLEGPYGYTF. Drawing the rest from reference TRBV5-1 and TRBJ1-2, the complete variable domain is KAGVTQTPRYLIKTRGQQVTLSCSPISGHRSVSWYQQTPGQGLQFLFEYFSETQRNKGNFPGRFSGRQFSNSRSEMNVSTLELGDSALYLCASSLEGPYGYTFGSGTRLTVV.